This T cell receptor (beta chain) came from a study of blood T cell repertoires in COVID-19. For the study at large: Collection of acute and convalescent COVID-19 samples took place in the United States, Italy and Spain. T cells, B-cell-depleted T cells, or PBMCs supplied cDNA or gDNA.

The V gene lost 0 bases and the J gene lost 2 bases, with 21 bases spanning the gap. Per germline, CDR1 SGHDN and CDR2 FVKESK. The CDR3 runs to 19 residues. In the authors' methods: Estimated nucleated cell counts came from reference gene primer amplification. Method: immunoSEQ multiplex PCR; TCRdb's copy keeps in-frame clones and lacks some. That table is the source of V, J and clone size, and D and trimming were worked out from the DNA. The table shows fewer than 65,000 clones, with about nine tenths occurring only once. V usage is TRBV14 and J usage is TRBJ2-3; TRBD1 is a possible D gene (5 bases). Sequenced sample: peripheral blood. The receptor was isolated from a man aged 55-75 years with acute or convalescent COVID-19. The CDR3 is CASSQDNVRDRRFTDTQYF. CDR3 DNA: TGTGCCAGCAGCCAAGATAACGTTAGAGACAGACGTTTCACAGATACGCAGTATTTT.